Listed below are T cell receptor beta chains from one sample, sequenced in a study of CD4 T cells in relation to SARS-CoV-2 and coronaviruses. These receptors' antigens are unknown. Clones were sequenced by immunoSEQ multiplex PCR, and TCRdb holds only the in-frame ones, with some missing. This table has 36,000 or so clones, over 65% appearing once. Sample: memory CD4+ T cells from PBMCs, cultured in vitro. The source is an adult with COVID-19. Both conserved end residues are part of each CDR3. Each record gives: V gene, CDR3 length, D gene, J gene, clone size, CDR3 protein, CDR3 DNA. D genes are given only for firm matches. A clone size is listed for some rows: how often the clone was seen (once, few, many), or a class if it is expanded.

>TRBV10-3|15|-|TRBJ2-5|-
CASRAGGSMRETQYF
TGTGCCAGCCGGGCCGGAGGGTCGATGAGGGAGACCCAGTACTTC
>TRBV5-1|19|TRBD2|TRBJ2-2|-
CASGGDLELAGIHTGELFF
TGCGCCAGCGGGGGGGATTTAGAACTAGCGGGTATTCACACCGGGGAGCTGTTTTTT
>TRBV5-1|14|-|TRBJ2-1|once
CASSRPGSYNEQFF
TGCGCCAGCAGCCGTCCAGGGTCCTACAATGAGCAGTTCTTC
>TRBV11-1|14|-|TRBJ1-1|once
CASSLQQLATEAFF
TGTGCCAGCAGCCTACAGCAATTGGCCACTGAAGCTTTCTTT
>TRBV28|16|TRBD2|TRBJ2-5|-
CATYSNGEGRGETQYF
TGTGCCACCTACTCAAATGGGGAGGGCCGCGGAGAGACCCAGTACTTC
>TRBV25-1|13|-|TRBJ1-2|-
CASSEYKGPGYTF
TGTGCCAGCAGTGAATACAAGGGTCCGGGCTACACCTTC
>TRBV19|16|TRBD1|TRBJ2-5|-
CASSIVAYRGQETQYF
TGTGCCAGTAGTATAGTTGCCTACAGGGGCCAAGAGACCCAGTACTTC
>TRBV28|15|TRBD2|TRBJ2-2|-
CASSSQSLAAGELFF
TGTGCCAGCAGTTCCCAATCTCTAGCGGCCGGGGAGCTGTTTTTT
>TRBV28|15|TRBD2|TRBJ2-1|-
CASSYGTSGYNEQFF
TGTGCCAGCAGTTACGGGACTAGCGGGTACAATGAGCAGTTCTTC
>TRBV28|15|TRBD2|TRBJ2-7|-
CASSLAGGWPYEQYF
TGTGCCAGCAGTCTAGCGGGAGGGTGGCCCTACGAGCAGTACTTC
>TRBV7-2|16|-|TRBJ2-1|-
CASSLALKLIGNEQFF
TGTGCCAGCAGCTTAGCGCTTAAACTAATTGGCAATGAGCAGTTCTTC
>TRBV7-3|15|TRBD2|TRBJ2-3|-
CASKPPGLTTDTQYF
TGTGCCAGCAAGCCTCCGGGACTAACCACAGATACGCAGTATTTT
>TRBV30|13|-|TRBJ1-1|once
CAWIKSGGTEAFF
TGTGCCTGGATCAAATCCGGGGGAACTGAAGCTTTCTTT
>TRBV7-9|13|-|TRBJ2-2|-
CASSEGQTGELFF
TGTGCCAGCAGCGAAGGACAGACCGGGGAGCTGTTTTTT
>TRBV6-4|13|-|TRBJ2-3|-
CASSGDSTDTQYF
TGTGCCAGCAGTGGGGACAGCACAGATACGCAGTATTTT
>TRBV30|14|TRBD1|TRBJ1-1|few
CAWSVQGARTEAFF
TGTGCCTGGAGTGTACAGGGGGCTCGAACTGAAGCTTTCTTT
>TRBV3-1/TRBV3-2|12|-|TRBJ1-1|-
CASSPTGTEAFF
TGTGCCAGCAGTCCGACGGGGACTGAAGCTTTCTTT
>TRBV5-1|14|-|TRBJ2-1|-
CASSFRGTHNEQFF
TGCGCCAGCAGCTTTCGCGGGACCCACAATGAGCAGTTCTTC
>TRBV10-3|15|-|TRBJ1-2|-
CAAAEFYYNRYGYTF
TGTGCCGCTGCCGAGTTCTACTACAACCGCTATGGCTACACCTTC
>TRBV4-1|15|-|TRBJ1-4|-
CASSQGLGHNEKLFF
TGCGCCAGCAGCCAAGGCTTGGGGCATAATGAAAAACTGTTTTTT